What follows describes a single T cell receptor beta chain. The sample is drawn from a study of blood T cell repertoires in COVID-19. Study-wide context: Whether acute or convalescent, the COVID-19 samples came from the United States, Italy and Spain. Sources were T cells, B-cell-depleted T cells, or PBMCs; the material itself was cDNA or gDNA.

Germline V gene lookup returns CDR1 MNHEY and CDR2 SVGAGI. The CDR3 consists of 13 residues. The J segment lost 1 base and the V segment lost 8 bases, leaving 2 bases of the junction unmatched. Some clones are missing from TCRdb's copy, which holds only in-frame ones; the method was immunoSEQ multiplex PCR. In the table there are 70,000 to 90,000 clones, over 65% of which are singletons. The J gene is TRBJ2-7, the V gene TRBV6-5, with 10 positions matching TRBD1. What was sequenced was peripheral blood. The TCR originated in a human donor in a cohort sampled during active COVID-19. CDR3 DNA: TGTGCCAGCTGGACAGGGGGATCCTACGAGCAGTACTTC. Translating it yields CASWTGGSYEQYF.